The 4 T cell receptor beta chains listed next were all sequenced from one sample in a study of memory CD8 T cells in hepatitis C reinfection (dated by TCRdb to about 2017). Libraries came from the immunoSEQ multiplex PCR assay. The table was pulled from immuneACCESS by TCRdb, which kept in-frame rearrangements only. Such tables lose some clones; where checked, under half of the loss comes from unresolved V genes, and the rest has no known cause. The sample profile shows about 45,000 clones; more than 75% of them were found once. More than 0.95% of the sample is in the top ten clones. Sample time point, as interpreted from the label and publication: peak reinfection, 3 to 8 weeks after reinfection detection. The sorted cells were sequenced directly ex vivo, without any in vitro expansion ahead of TCR sequencing. The sequenced material came from naive CD8+ T cells sorted from blood. The cell subset or site label on this specimen signifies: total naive CD8+CD45RO- T cells. These receptors were taken from a man between 18 and 35 years old with hepatitis C virus infection.

The chain combines TRBV5-1 with TRBJ1-1; possible D gene TRBD1, 5 bases. The CDR3 runs 14 residues. Germline CDR1 SGHRS, CDR2 YFSETQ. The V end was cut by 0 bases, the J end by 5 bases, with 11 bases between. The CDR3 nucleotides are TGCGCCAGCAGCTTGGGGCAGGGTGGTACTGAAGCTTTCTTT. This translates into CASSLGQGGTEAFF.

This clone was counted once. The V call is TRBV4-1, the J call TRBJ2-5, with 7 bases matching TRBD2. The DNA end is more similar to TRBJ2-7, so the J call may be wrong. CDR1 and CDR2 (germline): MGHRA, YSYEKL. This CDR3 is built from 16 residues. The DNA for the CDR3 is TGCGCCAGCAGCCAAGGGGACTATTTTCCCCCTCTCGAGCAGTACTTC. It yields the protein CASSQGDYFPPLEQYF.

There are a few counts of this clone. The chain employs TRBV5-6 and TRBJ2-7; D gene unclear. CDR1 and CDR2 from the germline V gene are SGHDT and YYEEEE. Trimming took 0 bases from V and 1 from J, leaving 5 bases between them. This CDR3 region has 13 residues. CDR3 nucleotide sequence: TGTGCCAGCAGCTTGGGGCAGTCCTACGAGCAGTACTTC. Its protein is CASSLGQSYEQYF.

The chain recombines TRBV27 with TRBJ2-7; possibly TRBD1 for D (5 bases). V lost 3 bases and J lost 4, with 16 bases in between. The CDR3 has 15 amino acids. Per germline, CDR1 MNHEY and CDR2 SMNVEV (reference sequence). The CDR3 sequence is CASSLIRQGRYEQYF. CDR3 nucleotide sequence: TGTGCCAGCAGTTTGATCCGGCAGGGTAGGTACGAGCAGTACTTC.